The 14 T cell receptor beta chains below all came from one sample that was sequenced in a study of T cell changes during pregnancy in multiple sclerosis. This table comes from immunoSEQ multiplex PCR, and its TCRdb copy is limited to in-frame clones, with some not included. The data contain 65,000 to 85,000 clones, roughly 94% of them singletons. Sequencing was performed on CD4+ T cells from peripheral blood mononuclear cells, taken after pregnancy. The receptors were sampled from a female donor with multiple sclerosis, enrolled in a pregnancy study.

The CDR3 region has the DNA TGTGCCAGCAGGGGTACTAGACGCACAGATACGCAGTATTTT. Protein product: CASRGTRRTDTQYF. The chain recombines TRBV6-6 with TRBJ2-3; D might be TRBD2 (5 bases). The CDR3 is 14 amino acids. Germline V lookup: CDR1 MNHNY, CDR2 SVGAGI (reference sequence). The ends were cut back, 6 bases at V and 1 base at J, with 11 bases in the middle.

This chain connects TRBV7-2 to TRBJ2-5, with 8 bases that match TRBD1. V trimming: 0 bases; J trimming: 5 bases; junction bases outside the gene matches: 8. Germline loops: CDR1 SGHTA, CDR2 FQGNSA. This CDR3 spans 16 amino acids. The chain's CDR3 is CASSLANRQGLETQYF. CDR3 DNA sequence: TGTGCCAGCAGCTTAGCTAATAGACAGGGGCTGGAGACCCAGTACTTC.

The chain couples TRBV5-1 to TRBJ1-4; D gene unclear. The ends were cut back, 0 bases at V and 10 bases at J, with 13 bases in the middle. The germline V gene encodes CDR1 SGHRS and CDR2 YFSETQ. This CDR3 is built from 14 residues. CDR3: CASSLGQVEGKLFF. The CDR3 DNA reads as TGCGCCAGCAGCTTGGGCCAGGTAGAGGGAAAACTGTTTTTT.

The J gene is TRBJ2-7, the V gene TRBV7-2; perhaps TRBD2 as D (5 bases). Per the germline V gene, CDR1 is SGHTA and CDR2 is FQGNSA. The CDR3 has 13 residues. V lost 4 bases, J lost 3 bases, and 10 bases lay in between. The CDR3 DNA reads TGTGCCAGCAGCTCAGGCGGGTTCTACGAGCAGTACTTC. This encodes CASSSGGFYEQYF.

In DNA, the CDR3 is TGTGCCACCATCTCGGGGTACGAGCAGTACTTC. Its translation: CATISGYEQYF. The chain links TRBV28 to TRBJ2-7; D might be TRBD2 (5 bases). The CDR3 sequence is 11 residues long. V was cut by 10 bases and J by 4 bases, with 11 bases left in between. From germline, CDR1 is MDHEN and CDR2 SYDVKM.

The V gene is TRBV6-6, the J gene TRBJ2-5; D is undetermined. V lost 2 bases to trimming and J lost 7 bases, with 14 bases between them. The CDR3 is 14 residues long. Germline V gene lookup returns CDR1 MNHNY and CDR2 SVGAGI (reference sequence). In nucleotides, the CDR3 is TGTGCCAGCAGTTACCCCGACAACCTCGGGACCCAGTACTTC. Protein sequence: CASSYPDNLGTQYF.

This clone appeared a few times. V is TRBV30 and J is TRBJ1-4; no reliable D call. Germline values: CDR1 GTSNPN, CDR2 SVGIG (reference sequence). The CDR3 sequence is 15 residues long. V lost 1 base, J lost 8 bases, and 17 bases lay in between. CDR3 amino acids: CAWSGGGNSLEKLFF. The CDR3 coding sequence is TGTGCCTGGAGTGGCGGCGGTAACTCACTAGAAAAACTGTTTTTT.

This chain uses TRBV19 with TRBJ2-7; D is possibly TRBD2 (6 bases). The germline V gene has CDR1 LNHDA and CDR2 SQIVND (reference sequence). This CDR3 has 13 residues. V lost 3 bases and J 6 bases, leaving 12 bases between the germline ends. The CDR3 loop reads CASSIGPGGEQYF. In nucleotides, the CDR3 is TGTGCCAGTAGTATCGGCCCCGGGGGCGAGCAGTACTTC.

V is TRBV2 and J is TRBJ2-4; D might be TRBD2 (7 bases). This CDR3 is 15 amino acids long. Germline CDR1 reads SNHLY; CDR2 reads FYNNEI. Trimming shortened V by 7 bases and J by 6 bases, and 19 bases separated the two germline ends. CDR3 DNA: TGTGCCAGCACCCCCCCTGGGGGGGCGACAAACATTCAGTACTTC. This encodes CASTPPGGATNIQYF.

The rearrangement joins TRBV18 to TRBJ2-6; D is unclear. The length of the CDR3 is 15 residues. Germline CDR1 reads KGHSH; CDR2 reads LQKENI. V was pared by 1 base and J by 0 bases, with 4 bases between. CDR3 region: CASSPLSSGANVLTF. CDR3 sequence (DNA): TGTGCCAGCTCACCACTGAGCTCTGGGGCCAACGTCCTGACTTTC. Drawing the rest from reference TRBV18 and TRBJ2-6, the complete variable domain is NAGVMQNPRHLVRRRGQEARLRCSPMKGHSHVYWYRQLPEEGLKFMVYLQKENIIDESGMPKERFSAEFPKEGPSILRIQQVVRGDSAAYFCASSPLSSGANVLTFGAGSRLTVL.

The chain combines TRBV6-5 with TRBJ1-2, with D unclear. The V gene lost 6 bases and the J gene lost 5 bases, with 13 bases spanning the gap. Germline CDR1 reads MNHEY; CDR2 reads SVGAGI. The CDR3 sequence is 13 residues long. CDR3 bases: TGTGCCAGCAGCCCCCAGGTAGAATATGGCTACACCTTC. Its protein is CASSPQVEYGYTF.

The J gene is TRBJ1-4, the V gene TRBV7-2, with TRBD1 matching 9 bases. Germline values: CDR1 SGHTA, CDR2 FQGNSA. The ends lost 5 bases at V and 8 bases at J; junction bases unmatched: 15. The length of the CDR3 is 17 residues. The CDR3 here is CASSPGTGILPGEKLFF. The CDR3 nucleotides read TGTGCCAGCAGCCCCGGGACAGGGATCCTCCCGGGAGAAAAACTGTTTTTT.

The rearrangement uses TRBV4-2 and TRBJ2-5, with 7 bases identical to TRBD1. The junction had 10 bases not matched to a gene; V was cut back by 4 bases and J by 5 bases. The V gene's germline CDR1 is LGHNA and CDR2 YNFKEQ. The CDR3 extends over 15 amino acids. CDR3 coding DNA: TGTGCCAGCAGCCTCCTAGGGGGCGCGGAGGAGACCCAGTACTTC. Translating gives CASSLLGGAEETQYF.

The genes are TRBV30 and TRBJ2-7; tentative D call: TRBD1 (6 bases). This CDR3 region has 12 residues. V lost 2 bases and J 5 bases, leaving 10 bases between the germline ends. Germline assignment: CDR1 GTSNPN and CDR2 SVGIG (reference sequence). CDR3 sequence reads: CAWSQTGNEQYF. As DNA, the CDR3 is TGTGCCTGGAGTCAAACAGGGAACGAGCAGTACTTC.